This T cell receptor beta chain was found in a study of T-cell memory formation after mild COVID-19. Overall study: Largely, the TCR clusters proved donor specific.

CDR3 size: 17 residues. The germline V gene encodes CDR1 SEHNR and CDR2 FQNEAQ (reference sequence). V was shortened by 3 bases and J by 3 bases, with 19 bases between the two germline ends. In TCRdb, the 5' RACE reads were re-called with MiXCR into one record per CDR3 protein. The sample holds around 130,000 distinct CDR3 sequences, approximately 6.3% seen once. With regard to this clonotype: What it binds is unknown.

Notes on the study in general: Day 15 to 85 contracting clones showed balanced CD4/CD8; day 15 to 37 expanders favored CD4+.

The source of this sequence is an adult woman who had mild COVID-19 (a few samples of this study predate the infection). Cell type and time point are not known. J is TRBJ2-3 and V is TRBV7-9, with D possibly being TRBD1 (6 bases). What was sequenced was PBMCs or a T cell subset sorted from them (not recorded which). The CDR3 DNA reads as TGTGCCAGCAGCTTCCTCACAGGGATAATGGGGACAGATACGCAGTATTTT. Protein sequence: CASSFLTGIMGTDTQYF.